These 9 T cell receptor beta chains were all obtained from the same sample, sequenced in a study of blood T cells in healthy people across ages. With a J-beta primer mix and a sample-barcoded 5' primer, a second PCR ran about 7 to 12 cycles. TCRdb re-called the 5' RACE reads through MiXCR, storing one row per CDR3 protein. The sample has 800,000 to 1,000,000 distinct CDR3 sequences, about 44% seen once. Sequencing input: blood. These TCRs come from a man aged 25-40 years in good health.

The chain links TRBV3-1 to TRBJ1-1; D is uncertain. CDR1 LGHDT and CDR2 YNNKEL come from the germline V gene (reference sequence). This CDR3 has 16 amino acids. With 1 base removed from V and 0 bases from J, the gap between germline ends came to 12 bases. This CDR3 reads CASSQGVAGLNTEAFF. The CDR3 DNA is TGTGCCAGCAGCCAAGGAGTGGCAGGTTTGAACACTGAAGCTTTCTTT.

This clonotype was observed a few times. The chain is built from TRBV5-1 and TRBJ2-3; TRBD2 might be the D (5 bases). The germline V gene has CDR1 SGHRS and CDR2 YFSETQ. Trimming left V 0 bases short and J 7 bases short, with 15 bases between. The CDR3 consists of 15 residues. CDR3 sequence (DNA): TGCGCCAGCAGCTTGGGAAGAGGGCGGCAGAATACGCAGTATTTT. This sequence encodes CASSLGRGRQNTQYF.

CDR3 residues: CSVEERRRADTQYF. DNA of the CDR3: TGCAGCGTTGAAGAACGGCGTAGGGCAGATACGCAGTATTTT. The chain combines TRBV29-1 with TRBJ2-3, with D hard to call. CDR1 is SQVTM and CDR2 is ANQGSEA in the germline V gene. This CDR3 is built from 14 residues. The V end lost 0 bases, the J end lost 4 bases, and 11 bases lay between the germline ends.

This clonotype has at least ten counts. The chain recombines TRBV29-1 with TRBJ2-3; D is perhaps TRBD2 (6 bases). Germline CDR1 and CDR2: SQVTM and ANQGSEA. Trimming shortened V by 7 bases and J by 1 base, and 12 bases separated the two germline ends. The length of the CDR3 is 13 residues. The CDR3 DNA reads as TGCAGCGGCCGGGGAGGAGGCACAGATACGCAGTATTTT. Its translation: CSGRGGGTDTQYF.

This clonotype was counted between two and nine times. This CDR3 reads CASGSGFHEQYF. The CDR3 region has the DNA TGCGCCAGCGGCTCCGGATTCCACGAGCAGTACTTC. V usage is TRBV5-1 and J usage is TRBJ2-7; D unclear. Germline V gene data show CDR1 as SGHRS and CDR2 as YFSETQ. The CDR3 length is 12 residues. V lost 7 bases, J lost 5 bases, and 13 bases lay in between.

As regards this clonotype: The DNA is omitted, as the CDR3 cannot be located on it reliably, and the CDR3 follows TCRdb's listing. The CDR3 region is CAIFLTFGRGYTF. The V call is TRBV27, the J call TRBJ1-2. CDR1 and CDR2 (germline): MNHEY, SMNVEV (reference sequence). The CDR3 is 13 amino acids long, termini counted.

This clonotype has only a few counts. The rearrangement links TRBV11-2 to TRBJ2-5; 15 bases line up with TRBD2. After removal of 0 bases from V and 5 bases from J, the junction contained 7 bases not matched to a gene. This CDR3 is built from 18 residues. Germline CDR1 is SGHAT and CDR2 is FQNNGV. The CDR3 is CASSLDPGLAGGWETQYF. The CDR3 coding sequence is TGTGCCAGCAGCTTAGACCCCGGACTAGCGGGGGGGTGGGAGACCCAGTACTTC.

The chain carries TRBV7-2 and TRBJ1-6; a weak D match, TRBD1 (6 bases). V was cut by 6 bases and J by 5 bases, with 8 bases left in between. There are 13 residues in the CDR3. The germline gives CDR1 SGHTA, CDR2 FQGNSA. The CDR3 protein is CASSTGHNSPLHF. For the CDR3, the DNA is TGTGCCAGCAGTACAGGGCATAATTCACCCCTCCACTTT. The variable domain in full, completed from reference TRBV7-2 and TRBJ1-6, reads GAGVSQSPSNKVTEKGKDVELRCDPISGHTALYWYRQSLGQGLEFLIYFQGNSAPDKSGLPSDRFSAERTGGSVSTLTIQRTQQEDSAVYLCASSTGHNSPLHFGNGTRLTVT.

The V gene is TRBV12-3 or TRBV12-4, the J gene TRBJ1-4; 10 nucleotides line up with TRBD1. V gave up 6 bases and J gave up 2 bases; unmatched junction bases: 6. This CDR3 spans 16 amino acids. The CDR3 bases are TGTGCCAGCAGCTCCCCGACAGGGGGCACTAATGAAAAACTGTTTTTT. Protein product: CASSSPTGGTNEKLFF.